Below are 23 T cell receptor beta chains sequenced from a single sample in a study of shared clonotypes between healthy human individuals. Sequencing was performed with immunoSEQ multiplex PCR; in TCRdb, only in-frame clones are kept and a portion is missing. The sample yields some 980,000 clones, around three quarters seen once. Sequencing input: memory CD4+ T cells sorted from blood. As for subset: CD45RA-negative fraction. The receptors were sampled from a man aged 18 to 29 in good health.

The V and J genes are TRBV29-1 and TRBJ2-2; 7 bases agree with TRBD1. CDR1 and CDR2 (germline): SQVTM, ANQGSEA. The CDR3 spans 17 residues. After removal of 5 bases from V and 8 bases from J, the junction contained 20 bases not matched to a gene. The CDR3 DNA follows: TGCAGCGTTATAGGACAGGACGTCCCTGAGTCCTGGGGGGAGCTGTTTTTT. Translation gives CSVIGQDVPESWGELFF.

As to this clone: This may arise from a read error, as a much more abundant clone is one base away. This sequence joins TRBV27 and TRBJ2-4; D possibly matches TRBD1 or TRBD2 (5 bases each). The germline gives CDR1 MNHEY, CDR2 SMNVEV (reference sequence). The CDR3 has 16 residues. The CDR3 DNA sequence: TGTGCCAGCAATTTATCATATGAGGGGGCCAAAAACATTCAGTACTTC. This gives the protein CASNLSYEGAKNIQYF.

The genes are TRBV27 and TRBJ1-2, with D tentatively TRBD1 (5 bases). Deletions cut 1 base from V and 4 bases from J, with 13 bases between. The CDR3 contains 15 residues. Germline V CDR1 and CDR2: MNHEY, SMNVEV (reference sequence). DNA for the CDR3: TGTGCCAGCAGTTTATGGGGGTTAGGGAGCTATGGCTACACCTTC. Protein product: CASSLWGLGSYGYTF.

The CDR3 here is CASSLGGHQAYEQYF. The CDR3 DNA is TGTGCCAGCAGCTTAGGGGGGCATCAGGCCTACGAGCAGTACTTC. The rearrangement links TRBV7-2 to TRBJ2-7; D possibly corresponds to TRBD1 (6 bases). CDR1 SGHTA and CDR2 FQGNSA come from the germline V gene. V was trimmed by 1 base and J by 2 bases, leaving 12 bases between them. The CDR3 is 15 amino acids. Using reference TRBV7-2 and TRBJ2-7 for the parts outside the CDR3, the full variable domain is GAGVSQSPSNKVTEKGKDVELRCDPISGHTALYWYRQSLGQGLEFLIYFQGNSAPDKSGLPSDRFSAERTGGSVSTLTIQRTQQEDSAVYLCASSLGGHQAYEQYFGPGTRLTVT.

CDR3 residues: CASSPQGGSYNSPLHF. The DNA of the CDR3 is TGTGCCAGCAGCCCACAGGGGGGCTCCTATAATTCACCCCTCCACTTT. The chain recombines TRBV9 with TRBJ1-6; 8 bases fit TRBD1. This CDR3 comprises 16 residues. The trim removed 4 bases at V and 0 bases at J, leaving 3 bases unmatched. Germline V gene data show CDR1 as SGDLS and CDR2 as YYNGEE.

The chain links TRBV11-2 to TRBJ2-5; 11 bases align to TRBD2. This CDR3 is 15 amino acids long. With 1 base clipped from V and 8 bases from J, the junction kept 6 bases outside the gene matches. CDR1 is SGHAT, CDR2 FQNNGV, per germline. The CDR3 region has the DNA TGTGCCAGCAGCTTAGCTAGCGGGGGGTCAGGTACCCAGTACTTC. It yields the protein CASSLASGGSGTQYF.

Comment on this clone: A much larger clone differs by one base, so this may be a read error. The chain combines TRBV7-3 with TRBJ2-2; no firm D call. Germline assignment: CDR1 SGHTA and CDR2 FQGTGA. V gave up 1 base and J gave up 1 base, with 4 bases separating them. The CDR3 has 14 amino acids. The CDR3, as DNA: TGTGCCAGCAGCTTAAGACAGAACACCGGGGAGCTGTTTTTT. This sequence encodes CASSLRQNTGELFF.

The CDR3 DNA reads as TGTGCCAGCTCAATTGGGCGGGAGATGGGCTACGAGCAGTACTTC. Translated: CASSIGREMGYEQYF. The chain employs TRBV18 and TRBJ2-7; 7 bases line up with TRBD2. The CDR3 consists of 15 residues. Per the germline V gene, CDR1 is KGHSH and CDR2 is LQKENI. Trimming removed 5 bases from V and 3 bases from J; junction bases left unmatched: 10.

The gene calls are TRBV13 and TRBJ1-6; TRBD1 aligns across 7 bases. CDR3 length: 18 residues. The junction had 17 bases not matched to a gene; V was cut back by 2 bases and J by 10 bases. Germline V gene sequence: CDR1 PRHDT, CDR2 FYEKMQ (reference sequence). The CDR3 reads CASSLTGPTGMRGSPLHF. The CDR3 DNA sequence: TGTGCCAGCAGCTTAACCGGACCGACAGGGATGAGGGGGTCACCCCTCCACTTT.

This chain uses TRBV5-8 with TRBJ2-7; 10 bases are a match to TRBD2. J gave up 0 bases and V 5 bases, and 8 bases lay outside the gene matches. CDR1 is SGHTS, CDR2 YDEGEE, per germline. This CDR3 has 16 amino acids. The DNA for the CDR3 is TGTGCCAGCAGGGCTAGCGGGGGACCCAGCTCCTACGAGCAGTACTTC. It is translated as CASRASGGPSSYEQYF. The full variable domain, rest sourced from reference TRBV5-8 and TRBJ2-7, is EAGVTQSPTHLIKTRGQQATLRCSPISGHTSVYWYQQALGLGLQFLLWYDEGEERNRGNFPPRFSGRQFPNYSSELNVNALELEDSALYLCASRASGGPSSYEQYFGPGTRLTVT.

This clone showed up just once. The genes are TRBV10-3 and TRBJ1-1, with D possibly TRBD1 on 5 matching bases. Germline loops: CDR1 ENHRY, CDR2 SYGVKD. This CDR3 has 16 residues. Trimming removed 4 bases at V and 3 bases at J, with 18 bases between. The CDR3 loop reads CAISVRVGERDTEAFF. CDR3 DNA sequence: TGTGCCATCAGTGTCAGGGTCGGAGAAAGGGACACTGAAGCTTTCTTT.

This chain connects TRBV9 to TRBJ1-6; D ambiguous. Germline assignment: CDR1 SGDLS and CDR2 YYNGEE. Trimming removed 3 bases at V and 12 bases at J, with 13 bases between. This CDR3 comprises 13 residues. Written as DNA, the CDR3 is TGTGCCAGCAGCGAGATACCGGACGGACCCCTCCACTTT. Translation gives CASSEIPDGPLHF. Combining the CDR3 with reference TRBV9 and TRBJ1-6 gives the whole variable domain DSGVTQTPKHLITATGQRVTLRCSPRSGDLSVYWYQQSLDQGLQFLIQYYNGEERAKGNILERFSAQQFPDLHSELNLSSLELGDSALYFCASSEIPDGPLHFGNGTRLTVT.

The CDR3 DNA reads TGTGCCAGCAGCCGGGCGGGATGGGATAATTCACCCCTCCACTTT. It codes for CASSRAGWDNSPLHF. The rearrangement links TRBV11-2 to TRBJ1-6; D unclear. The CDR3 runs 15 residues. In germline, CDR1 is SGHAT, CDR2 FQNNGV. Trimming removed 5 bases from V and 5 bases from J, with 13 bases in between.

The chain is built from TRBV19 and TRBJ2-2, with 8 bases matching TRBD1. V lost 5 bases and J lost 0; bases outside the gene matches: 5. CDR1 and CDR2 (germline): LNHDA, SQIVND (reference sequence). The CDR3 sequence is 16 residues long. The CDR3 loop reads CASSYGQGSNTGELFF. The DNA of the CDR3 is TGTGCCAGTAGTTACGGACAGGGCTCGAACACCGGGGAGCTGTTTTTT.

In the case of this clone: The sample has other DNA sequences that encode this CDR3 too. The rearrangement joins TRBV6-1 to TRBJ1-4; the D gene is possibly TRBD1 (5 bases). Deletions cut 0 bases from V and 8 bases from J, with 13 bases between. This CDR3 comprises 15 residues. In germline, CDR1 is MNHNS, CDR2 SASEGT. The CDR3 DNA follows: TGTGCCAGCAGTGAAGCCAGGGCGGGTTGGGAAAAACTGTTTTTT. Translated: CASSEARAGWEKLFF.

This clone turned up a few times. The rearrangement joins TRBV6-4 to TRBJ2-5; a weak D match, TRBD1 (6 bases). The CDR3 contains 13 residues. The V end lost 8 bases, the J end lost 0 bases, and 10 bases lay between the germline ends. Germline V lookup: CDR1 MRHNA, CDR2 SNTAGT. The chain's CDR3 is CASPQGNQETQYF. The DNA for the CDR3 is TGTGCCAGCCCACAGGGTAACCAAGAGACCCAGTACTTC.

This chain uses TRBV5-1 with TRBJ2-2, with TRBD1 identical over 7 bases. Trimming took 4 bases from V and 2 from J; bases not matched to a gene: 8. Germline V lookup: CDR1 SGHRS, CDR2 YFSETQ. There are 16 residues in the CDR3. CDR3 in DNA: TGCGCCAGCAGCCTCGGGACAGACGTCAACACCGGGGAGCTGTTTTTT. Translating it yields CASSLGTDVNTGELFF.

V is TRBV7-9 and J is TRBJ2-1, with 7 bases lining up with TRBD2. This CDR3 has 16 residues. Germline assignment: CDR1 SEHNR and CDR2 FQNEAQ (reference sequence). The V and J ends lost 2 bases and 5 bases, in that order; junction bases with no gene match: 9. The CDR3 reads CASSLPSGGRDNEQFF. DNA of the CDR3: TGTGCCAGCAGCTTACCATCGGGGGGTCGCGACAATGAGCAGTTCTTC.

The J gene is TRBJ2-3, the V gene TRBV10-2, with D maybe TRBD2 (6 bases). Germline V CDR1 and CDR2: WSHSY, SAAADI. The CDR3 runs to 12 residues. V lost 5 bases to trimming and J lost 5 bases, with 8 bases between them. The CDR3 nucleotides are TGCGCCAGCAGTCCCGGGGGAGATACGCAGTATTTT. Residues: CASSPGGDTQYF.

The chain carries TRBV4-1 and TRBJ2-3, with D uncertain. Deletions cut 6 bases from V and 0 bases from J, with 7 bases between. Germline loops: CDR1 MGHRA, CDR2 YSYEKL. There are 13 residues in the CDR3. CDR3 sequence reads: CASRETSTDTQYF. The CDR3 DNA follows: TGCGCCAGCAGGGAGACTAGCACAGATACGCAGTATTTT.

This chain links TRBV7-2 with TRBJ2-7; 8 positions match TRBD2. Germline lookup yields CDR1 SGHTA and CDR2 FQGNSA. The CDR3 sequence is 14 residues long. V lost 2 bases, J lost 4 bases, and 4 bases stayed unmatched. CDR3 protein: CASSLSGRGYEQYF. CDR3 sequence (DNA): TGTGCCAGCAGCTTAAGCGGGAGAGGTTACGAGCAGTACTTC. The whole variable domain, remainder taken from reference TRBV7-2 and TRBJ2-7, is GAGVSQSPSNKVTEKGKDVELRCDPISGHTALYWYRQSLGQGLEFLIYFQGNSAPDKSGLPSDRFSAERTGGSVSTLTIQRTQQEDSAVYLCASSLSGRGYEQYFGPGTRLTVT.

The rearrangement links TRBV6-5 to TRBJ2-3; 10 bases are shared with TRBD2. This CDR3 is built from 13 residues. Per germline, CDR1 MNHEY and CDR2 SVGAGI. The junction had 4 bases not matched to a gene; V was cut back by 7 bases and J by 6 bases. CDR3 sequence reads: CASIRAGGDTQYF. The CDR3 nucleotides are TGTGCCAGCATAAGAGCGGGAGGGGATACGCAGTATTTT.

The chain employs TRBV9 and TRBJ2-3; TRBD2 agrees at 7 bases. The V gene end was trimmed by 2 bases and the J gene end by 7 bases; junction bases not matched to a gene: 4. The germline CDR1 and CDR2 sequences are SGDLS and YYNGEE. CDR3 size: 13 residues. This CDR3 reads CASSVGGGYTQYF. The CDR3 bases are TGTGCCAGCAGCGTGGGCGGGGGTTATACGCAGTATTTT.